The 16 T cell receptor beta chains listed next were all sequenced from one sample in a study of beta chain features in type 1 diabetes. Study results and limitations: Patients with Type 1 diabetes showed moderately but significantly shorter TCRB CDR3s in all four CD4+ subsets.

Their specific antigens are unknown. Reverse transcription of all isolated RNA meant that expressed TCRB transcripts were sequenced. This table comes from immunoSEQ multiplex PCR, and its TCRdb copy is limited to in-frame clones, with some not included. Altogether approximately 26,000 clones are present, about 65% being singletons, with the ten largest covering over 2%. Sequencing was performed on Tregs from blood. All receptors come from a woman in her twenties or thirties with type 1 diabetes.

This clone was observed a handful of times. The gene calls are TRBV23-1 and TRBJ2-7, with a weak D call TRBD2 (6 bases). TRBV23-1 is reported as an ORF; its role is uncertain. Trimming removed 3 bases at V and 4 bases at J, with 16 bases between. The CDR3 is made up of 15 amino acids. The DNA of the CDR3 is TGCGCCAGCAGTCACCCGGGACTGGGGGGTTACGAGCAGTACTTC. It translates to CASSHPGLGGYEQYF.

The rearrangement uses TRBV28 and TRBJ1-5; 8 bases map to TRBD1. The CDR3 has 14 amino acids. Per germline, CDR1 MDHEN and CDR2 SYDVKM. V was pared by 5 bases and J by 6 bases, with 6 bases of the junction left unmatched. The CDR3 DNA reads TGTGCCAGCAGTAAATCAGGGGGCGGTCAGCCCCAGCATTTT. It is translated as CASSKSGGGQPQHF.

The chain combines TRBV5-8 with TRBJ1-5; 8 nucleotides line up with TRBD1. This CDR3 is built from 15 residues. The germline gives CDR1 SGHTS, CDR2 YDEGEE. Losses at the gene ends were 0 bases for V and 4 bases for J; bases not matched to a gene: 3. Written as DNA, the CDR3 is TGTGCCAGCAGCTTGGCCGGACAGGGTAATCAGCCCCAGCATTTT. As protein: CASSLAGQGNQPQHF.

V is TRBV5-1 and J is TRBJ2-7; D is possibly TRBD1 (5 bases). The V end was cut by 1 base, the J end by 6 bases, with 8 bases between. The germline CDR1 and CDR2 sequences are SGHRS and YFSETQ. This CDR3 comprises 12 residues. The CDR3 spells CASSLNRGEQYF. The CDR3 region has the DNA TGCGCCAGCAGCTTGAATAGGGGCGAGCAGTACTTC.

The genes are TRBV5-3 and TRBJ2-7, with D perhaps matching TRBD2 (5 bases). TRBV5-3 is placed among ORFs of uncertain function. CDR3 length: 14 residues. Trimming shortened V by 0 bases and J by 1 base, and 8 bases separated the two germline ends. In nucleotides, the CDR3 is TGTGCCAGAAGCTTGGACCGACTATCCTACGAGCAGTACTTC. This codes for CARSLDRLSYEQYF.

The V gene is TRBV7-9, the J gene TRBJ1-3; D unclear. The CDR3 extends over 14 amino acids. V was pared by 5 bases and J by 1 base, with 9 bases between. Germline loops: CDR1 SEHNR, CDR2 FQNEAQ (reference sequence). As DNA, the CDR3 is TGTGCCAGCAGCCCCGGACTTTCTGGAAACACCATATATTTT. This gives the protein CASSPGLSGNTIYF.

The J gene is TRBJ2-1, the V gene TRBV19; D is uncertain. This CDR3 is built from 14 residues. Trimming removed 8 bases at V and 4 bases at J, with 15 bases between. Germline V gene lookup returns CDR1 LNHDA and CDR2 SQIVND (reference sequence). The CDR3 sequence: CASHSSTDYNEQFF. CDR3 in DNA: TGTGCCAGTCACTCATCTACCGATTACAATGAGCAGTTCTTC.

This clone was seen a handful of times. The CDR3 reads CASSIAIRTANTEAFF. The CDR3 region has the DNA TGTGCCAGTAGTATAGCGATCAGGACAGCGAACACTGAAGCTTTCTTT. V gene TRBV19 combines with J gene TRBJ1-1; tentative D call: TRBD1 (6 bases). This CDR3 has 16 residues. Germline V CDR1 and CDR2: LNHDA, SQIVND (reference sequence). V was trimmed by 1 base and J by 1 base, leaving 13 bases between them.

This clone has just a few counts. This chain links TRBV29-1 with TRBJ2-2, with 9 bases that match TRBD2. Germline lookup yields CDR1 SQVTM and CDR2 ANQGSEA. Germline trimming cut 4 bases from V and 3 bases from J; bases unmatched to any gene: 9. This CDR3 spans 16 amino acids. The CDR3 region has the DNA TGCAGCGTTGGACTAGCGGCACGACCTGACACCGGGGAGCTGTTTTTT. It specifies CSVGLAARPDTGELFF.

This chain uses TRBV27 with TRBJ2-7; 11 bases agree with TRBD1. The CDR3 is made up of 14 amino acids. V shed 1 base, J shed 9 bases, and the junction held 5 bases outside the gene matches. Germline CDR1 is MNHEY and CDR2 is SMNVEV (reference sequence). This chain's CDR3 is CASSLYGQGAVQYF. The DNA for the CDR3 is TGTGCCAGCAGTTTATACGGACAGGGGGCCGTGCAGTACTTC.

The CDR3 region has the DNA TGTGCCTGGAGTGTTCGGGGGGCTGATGAGCAGTACTTC. Amino acids: CAWSVRGADEQYF. The chain uses TRBV30 and TRBJ2-7, with D possibly matching TRBD2 (7 bases). CDR3 length: 13 amino acids. Trimming pared 0 bases from V and 7 bases from J, leaving 13 bases between. Germline assignment: CDR1 GTSNPN and CDR2 SVGIG (reference sequence).

The V call is TRBV28, the J call TRBJ2-2, with D possibly matching TRBD1 (5 bases). Germline V gene sequence: CDR1 MDHEN, CDR2 SYDVKM. The CDR3 is 13 residues long. V lost 8 bases and J 4 bases, leaving 11 bases between the germline ends. DNA of the CDR3: TGTGCCAGCCCCTCCAGGGTCACCGGGGAGCTGTTTTTT. Protein sequence: CASPSRVTGELFF. The complete variable domain, with remaining parts taken from reference TRBV28 and TRBJ2-2, reads DVKVTQSSRYLVKRTGEKVFLECVQDMDHENMFWYRQDPGLGLRLIYFSYDVKMKEKGDIPEGYSVSREKKERFSLILESASTNQTSMYLCASPSRVTGELFFGEGSRLTVL.

The chain carries TRBV5-1 and TRBJ1-1; the match to TRBD1 covers 9 bases. Germline CDR1 SGHRS, CDR2 YFSETQ. V shed 9 bases, J shed 1 base, and the junction held 7 bases outside the gene matches. CDR3 length: 14 amino acids. As DNA, the CDR3 is TGCGCCACCAGACAGGGGGGATCGAACACTGAAGCTTTCTTT. It is translated as CATRQGGSNTEAFF.

This chain links TRBV19 with TRBJ1-5; D is possibly TRBD1 (6 bases). The length of the CDR3 is 14 residues. The germline V gene has CDR1 LNHDA and CDR2 SQIVND (reference sequence). Trimming left V 9 bases short and J 4 bases short, with 16 bases between. The CDR3 region has the DNA TGTGCCAGCGAGACAGGCTTTGCAAATCAGCCCCAGCATTTT. It is translated as CASETGFANQPQHF. Filled out from reference TRBV19 and TRBJ1-5, the complete variable domain reads DGGITQSPKYLFRKEGQNVTLSCEQNLNHDAMYWYRQDPGQGLRLIYYSQIVNDFQKGDIAEGYSVSREKKESFPLTVTSAQKNPTAFYLCASETGFANQPQHFGDGTRLSIL.

The chain recombines TRBV29-1 with TRBJ1-1, with 8 bases fitting TRBD1. This CDR3 has 15 amino acids. Germline CDR1 is SQVTM and CDR2 is ANQGSEA. The trim removed 6 bases at V and 1 base at J, leaving 10 bases unmatched. CDR3 residues: CSVQGASFTNTEAFF. The CDR3 region has the DNA TGCAGCGTCCAGGGGGCTTCCTTCACGAACACTGAAGCTTTCTTT. The full variable domain, in which reference TRBV29-1 and TRBJ1-1 provide the parts outside the CDR3, is SAVISQKPSRDICQRGTSLTIQCQVDSQVTMMFWYRQQPGQSLTLIATANQGSEATYESGFVIDKFPISRPNLTFSTLTVSNMSPEDSSIYLCSVQGASFTNTEAFFGQGTRLTVV.

CDR3 nucleotide sequence: TGTGCCAGCAGCTTAGAAGCTAGCGGGAGGACTCAAGAGACCCAGTACTTC. Its translation: CASSLEASGRTQETQYF. V usage is TRBV7-6 and J usage is TRBJ2-5; 11 bases are a match to TRBD2. The CDR3 contains 17 residues. The J segment lost 2 bases and the V segment lost 1 base, leaving 6 bases of the junction unmatched. CDR1 is SGHVS, CDR2 FNYEAQ, per germline.